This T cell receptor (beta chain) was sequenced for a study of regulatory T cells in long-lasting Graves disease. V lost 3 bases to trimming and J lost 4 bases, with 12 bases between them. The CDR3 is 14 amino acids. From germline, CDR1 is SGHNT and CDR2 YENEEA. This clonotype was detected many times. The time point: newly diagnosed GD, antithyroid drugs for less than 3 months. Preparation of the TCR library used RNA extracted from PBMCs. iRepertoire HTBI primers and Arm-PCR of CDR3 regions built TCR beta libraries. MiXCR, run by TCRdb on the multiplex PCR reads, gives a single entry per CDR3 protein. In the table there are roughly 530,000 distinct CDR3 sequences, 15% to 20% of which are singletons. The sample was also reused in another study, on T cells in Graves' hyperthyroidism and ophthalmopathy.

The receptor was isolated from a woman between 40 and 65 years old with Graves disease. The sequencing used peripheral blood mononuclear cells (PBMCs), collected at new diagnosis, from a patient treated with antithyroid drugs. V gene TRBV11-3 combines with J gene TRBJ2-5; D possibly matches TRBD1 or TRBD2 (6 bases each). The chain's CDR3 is CASSFSGASETQYF. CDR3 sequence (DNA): TGTGCCAGCAGCTTTTCGGGGGCGTCAGAGACCCAGTACTTC.